Only one count was recorded for the clone carrying this TCR beta chain. Treatment noted: around 19 received Ad26.COV2.S at low or high dose, single or two shots; five or six received placebo; per-sample allocation not given. Sampling was done on day 63 after the first vaccine or placebo injection. The record originates from a study of Ad26.COV2.S vaccination and SARS-CoV-2 variants. Across the whole study: Intramuscular Ad26.COV2.S doses were given once or twice, 56 days apart.

Sequencing used immunoSEQ multiplex PCR; TCRdb keeps in-frame clones, though not all of them. The sample consists of about 280,000 clones, about 87% of them appearing once. The germline gives CDR1 SGHVS, CDR2 FQNEAQ. With 0 bases removed from V and 5 bases from J, the gap between germline ends came to 17 bases. This CDR3 has 16 amino acids. The chain employs TRBV7-8 and TRBJ2-7; D may be TRBD1 (6 bases). The material was peripheral blood, obtained in a trial of Ad26.COV2.S vaccine versus placebo. This clonotype was sampled from a person aged 18-60 years who received the Ad26.COV2.S COVID-19 vaccine or a placebo. Here the CDR3 reads CASSLAIQGTLHEQYF. The CDR3 DNA is TGTGCCAGCAGCTTAGCGATACAGGGTACGCTCCACGAGCAGTACTTC.